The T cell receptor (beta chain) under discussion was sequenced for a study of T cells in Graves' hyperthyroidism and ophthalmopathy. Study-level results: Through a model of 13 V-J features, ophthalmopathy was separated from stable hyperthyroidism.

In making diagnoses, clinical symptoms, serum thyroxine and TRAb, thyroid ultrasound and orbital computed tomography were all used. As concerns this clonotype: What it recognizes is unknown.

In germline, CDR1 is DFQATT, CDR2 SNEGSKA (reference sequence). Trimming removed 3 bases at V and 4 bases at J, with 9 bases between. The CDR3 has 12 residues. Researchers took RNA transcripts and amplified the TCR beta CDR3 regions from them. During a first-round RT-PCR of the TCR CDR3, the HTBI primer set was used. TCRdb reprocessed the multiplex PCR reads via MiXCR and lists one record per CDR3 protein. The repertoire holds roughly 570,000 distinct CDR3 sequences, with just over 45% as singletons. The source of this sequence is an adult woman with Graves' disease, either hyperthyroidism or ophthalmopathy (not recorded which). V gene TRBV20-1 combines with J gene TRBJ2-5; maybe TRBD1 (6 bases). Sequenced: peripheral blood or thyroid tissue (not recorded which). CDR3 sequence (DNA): TGCAGTGCTAGGGTCAGGGGAGAGACCCAGTACTTC. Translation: CSARVRGETQYF.